What follows are 25 T cell receptor beta chains derived from one specimen sequenced in a study of T cells expressing NK-cell markers. Using the 5' RACE reads, TCRdb records one entry per CDR3 protein without DNA. The listing records about 460,000 distinct CDR3 sequences. Material for sequencing was blood T cells: a sorted CD56 or NKG2C T cell subset, CD4+ or CD8+ T cells, or bulk PBMC T cells (not recorded which). The receptors were gathered from a woman aged 50 to 60 in good health.

The chain couples TRBV11-1 to TRBJ2-1; as DNA is missing, the TRBD2 call by TCRdb cannot be tested. CDR3 length: 15 amino acids. The germline gives CDR1 SGHAT, CDR2 FQDESV (reference sequence). CDR3 residues: CASSIQTSGYNEQFF.

This chain joins TRBV24-1 and TRBJ2-1; there is no DNA to check the TCRdb D call of TRBD2. The CDR3 runs 16 residues. Per the germline V gene, CDR1 is KGHDR and CDR2 is SFDVKD. This CDR3 is CATSDAGLAGVGWQFF.

The chain is built from TRBV6-6 and TRBJ2-1; with no DNA, the TCRdb D assignment of TRBD2 cannot be verified. The CDR3 runs to 19 residues. Germline V gene sequence: CDR1 MNHNY, CDR2 SVGAGI (reference sequence). This CDR3 reads CASSPREGTSGLSYNEQFF.

The chain carries TRBV20-1 and TRBJ2-1. The germline V gene has CDR1 DFQATT and CDR2 SNEGSKA (reference sequence). The CDR3 covers 12 residues. The CDR3: CSARSHGNEQFF.

The rearrangement links TRBV20-1 to TRBJ2-1; as DNA is missing, the TRBD2 call by TCRdb cannot be tested. Per the germline V gene, CDR1 is DFQATT and CDR2 is SNEGSKA (reference sequence). The CDR3 covers 16 residues. The CDR3 protein is CSARDRGSGFYNEQFF.

The chain carries TRBV15 and TRBJ2-6. Germline CDR1 LNHNV, CDR2 YYDKDF (reference sequence). The CDR3 runs to 17 residues. The CDR3 protein is CATSHWEQAFGANVLTF.

The rearrangement uses TRBV12-3 or TRBV12-4 and TRBJ2-3; TCRdb calls TRBD1, which cannot be checked without DNA. This CDR3 is built from 16 residues. This chain's CDR3 is CASSLVKRGAGDTQYF.

V gene TRBV9 combines with J gene TRBJ2-1; as DNA is missing, the TRBD2 call by TCRdb cannot be tested. CDR1 is SGDLS, CDR2 YYNGEE, per germline. The CDR3 is 15 residues long. The CDR3 here is CASRGGTSGKNEQFF.

The J gene is TRBJ2-1, the V gene TRBV20-1; TCRdb's D gene call, TRBD2, goes unchecked for lack of DNA. CDR1 is DFQATT and CDR2 is SNEGSKA in the germline V gene (reference sequence). The CDR3 contains 17 residues. CDR3: CSARGLAGGPSGIEQFF.

The chain is built from TRBV5-1 and TRBJ2-5. The germline V gene has CDR1 SGHRS and CDR2 YFSETQ. CDR3 length: 14 amino acids. CDR3 loop: CASSLVGNGETQYF.

The rearrangement joins TRBV6-6 to TRBJ2-1; TCRdb returns TRBD2, unconfirmable since there is no DNA. Germline CDR1 reads MNHNY; CDR2 reads SVGAGI (reference sequence). This CDR3 has 17 amino acids. The CDR3 loop is CASSYSTGRASYNEQFF.

The chain uses TRBV20-1 and TRBJ2-5; TCRdb's assignment of TRBD2 cannot be checked, as there is no DNA. CDR3 length equals 16 residues. Germline V CDR1 and CDR2: DFQATT, SNEGSKA (reference sequence). The CDR3 loop is CSARGGAGRASETQYF.

The chain employs TRBV12-3 or TRBV12-4 and TRBJ2-7; the TCRdb call, TRBD1, lacks DNA for checking. This CDR3 is 13 amino acids long. The CDR3 sequence is CASSPRAPEEQYF.

V gene TRBV25-1 combines with J gene TRBJ2-1; TCRdb's D call of TRBD2 is untestable without DNA. The germline V gene encodes CDR1 MGHDK and CDR2 SYGVNS. The CDR3 has 16 residues. CDR3 residues: CASSGDLAGGYNEQFF.

The rearrangement joins TRBV18 to TRBJ2-5; the D call of TRBD1 rests on TCRdb alone, since no DNA is present to check it. The CDR3 length is 13 residues. Germline V gene data show CDR1 as KGHSH and CDR2 as LQKENI. CDR3 loop: CASSRGQGETQYF.

The V call is TRBV11-2, the J call TRBJ1-2. The germline V gene encodes CDR1 SGHAT and CDR2 FQNNGV. The CDR3 sequence is 14 residues long. The CDR3 region is CASSLVGGNYGYTF.

The chain couples TRBV18 to TRBJ2-7; no DNA is available, so the TRBD1 call from TCRdb remains unchecked. This CDR3 spans 14 amino acids. Germline-derived CDR1 and CDR2 are KGHSH and LQKENI. The CDR3 region is CASSPGHGRREQYF.

This sequence joins TRBV7-9 and TRBJ1-1; TCRdb selects TRBD1, and the lack of DNA leaves this call unchecked. This CDR3 has 12 residues. Germline V lookup: CDR1 SEHNR, CDR2 FQNEAQ (reference sequence). CDR3: CASSLVAGAAFF.

The chain employs TRBV7-9 and TRBJ1-1; absent DNA, TCRdb's TRBD1 call cannot be checked. The CDR3 consists of 15 residues. Germline assignment: CDR1 SEHNR and CDR2 FQNEAQ (reference sequence). The CDR3 loop is CASSFRGGRQAEAFF.

This rearrangement joins TRBV28 to TRBJ1-4. This CDR3 region has 14 residues. The germline gives CDR1 MDHEN, CDR2 SYDVKM. CDR3 residues: CASREREIGEKLFF.

The V gene is TRBV25-1, the J gene TRBJ1-1. Per the germline V gene, CDR1 is MGHDK and CDR2 is SYGVNS. The CDR3 has 13 residues. Here the CDR3 reads CASSEFTLSEAFF.

V usage is TRBV28 and J usage is TRBJ1-2; TCRdb names TRBD1, which stays unverified in the absence of DNA. The germline V gene has CDR1 MDHEN and CDR2 SYDVKM. This CDR3 is built from 14 residues. This chain's CDR3 is CASSPVQEDYGYTF.

This rearrangement joins TRBV12-3 or TRBV12-4 to TRBJ1-1; TCRdb's D gene call, TRBD1, goes unchecked for lack of DNA. This CDR3 has 11 residues. CDR3 residues: CASRKGSEAFF.

This chain joins TRBV9 and TRBJ1-2; TCRdb lists TRBD1, though no DNA is available to test this call. The CDR3 length is 15 residues. Germline V CDR1 and CDR2: SGDLS, YYNGEE. This CDR3 reads CASSVTGSSPYGYTF.

This chain connects TRBV15 to TRBJ2-2. The CDR3 runs 19 residues. Germline V lookup: CDR1 LNHNV, CDR2 YYDKDF (reference sequence). The CDR3 loop is CATSFEVVGLLLGTGELFF.